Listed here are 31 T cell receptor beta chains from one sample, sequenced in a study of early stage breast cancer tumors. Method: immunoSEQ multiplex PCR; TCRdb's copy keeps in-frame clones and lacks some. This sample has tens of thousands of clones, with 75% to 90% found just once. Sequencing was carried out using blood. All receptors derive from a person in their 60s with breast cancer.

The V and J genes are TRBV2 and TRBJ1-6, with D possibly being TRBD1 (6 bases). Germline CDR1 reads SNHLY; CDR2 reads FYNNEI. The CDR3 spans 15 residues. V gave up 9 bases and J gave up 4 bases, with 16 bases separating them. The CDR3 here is CARGADSQYNSPLHF. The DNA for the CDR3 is TGTGCCAGGGGGGCGGACAGCCAGTATAATTCACCCCTCCACTTT.

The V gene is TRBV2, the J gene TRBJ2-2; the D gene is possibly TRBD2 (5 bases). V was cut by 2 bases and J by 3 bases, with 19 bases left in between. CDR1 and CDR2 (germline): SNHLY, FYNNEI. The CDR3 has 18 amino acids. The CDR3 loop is CASSETRSSFGDTGELFF. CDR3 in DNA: TGTGCCAGCAGTGAAACTAGGTCGAGCTTCGGAGACACCGGGGAGCTGTTTTTT.

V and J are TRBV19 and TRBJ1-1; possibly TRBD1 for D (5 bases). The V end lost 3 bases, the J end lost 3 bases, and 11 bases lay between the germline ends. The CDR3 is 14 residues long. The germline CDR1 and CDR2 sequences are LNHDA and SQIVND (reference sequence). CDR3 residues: CASSIRGGDTEAFF. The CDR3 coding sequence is TGTGCCAGTAGTATTCGAGGAGGGGACACTGAAGCTTTCTTT. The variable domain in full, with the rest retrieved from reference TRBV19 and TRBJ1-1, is DGGITQSPKYLFRKEGQNVTLSCEQNLNHDAMYWYRQDPGQGLRLIYYSQIVNDFQKGDIAEGYSVSREKKESFPLTVTSAQKNPTAFYLCASSIRGGDTEAFFGQGTRLTVV.

The DNA for the CDR3 is TGTGCCAGCAGGGATACAGGGGGCTGGGCCGGGGAGCTGTTTTTT. It translates to CASRDTGGWAGELFF. The chain is built from TRBV27 and TRBJ2-2; 9 bases map to TRBD1. V gave up 6 bases and J gave up 6 bases; unmatched junction bases: 8. The CDR3 is made up of 15 amino acids. Germline CDR1 is MNHEY and CDR2 is SMNVEV (reference sequence).

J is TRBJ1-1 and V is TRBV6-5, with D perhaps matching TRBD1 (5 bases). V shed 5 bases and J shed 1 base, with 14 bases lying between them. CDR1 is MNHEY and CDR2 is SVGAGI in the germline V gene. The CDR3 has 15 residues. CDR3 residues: CASSRRGQGNTEAFF. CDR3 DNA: TGTGCCAGCAGTCGACGTGGACAAGGGAACACTGAAGCTTTCTTT.

As DNA, the CDR3 is TGTGCCAGCAGCCGCGGGGGGAACACTGAAGCTTTCTTT. This sequence encodes CASSRGGNTEAFF. The chain joins TRBV6-5 to TRBJ1-1; D possibly corresponds to TRBD1 (5 bases). The germline CDR1 and CDR2 sequences are MNHEY and SVGAGI. Trimming took off 6 bases at V and 1 base at J, with 9 bases between the two ends. This CDR3 is 13 amino acids long.

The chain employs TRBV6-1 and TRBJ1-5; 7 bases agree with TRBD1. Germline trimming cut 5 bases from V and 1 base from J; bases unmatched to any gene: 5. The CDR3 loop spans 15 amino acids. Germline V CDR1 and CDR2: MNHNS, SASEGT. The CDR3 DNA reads TGTGCCAGCAGTTTCCGGGACAGAAGCAATCAGCCCCAGCATTTT. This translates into CASSFRDRSNQPQHF.

Here the CDR3 reads CASSYDSFNTF. CDR3 DNA sequence: TGTGCCAGCAGTTACGACAGTTTCAACACCTTC. This chain connects TRBV6-6 to TRBJ1-2; tentative D call: TRBD1 (5 bases). V shed 2 bases and J shed 12 bases, with 10 bases lying between them. The CDR3 has 11 residues. CDR1 and CDR2 (germline): MNHNY, SVGAGI (reference sequence).

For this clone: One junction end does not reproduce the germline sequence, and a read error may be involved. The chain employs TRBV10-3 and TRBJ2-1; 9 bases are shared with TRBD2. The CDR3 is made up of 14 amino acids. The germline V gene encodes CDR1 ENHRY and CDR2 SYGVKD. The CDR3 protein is CASSYSAGGDEQFF. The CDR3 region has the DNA TGTGCCAGCAGTTACTCCGCGGGAGGGGATGAGCAGTTCTTC.

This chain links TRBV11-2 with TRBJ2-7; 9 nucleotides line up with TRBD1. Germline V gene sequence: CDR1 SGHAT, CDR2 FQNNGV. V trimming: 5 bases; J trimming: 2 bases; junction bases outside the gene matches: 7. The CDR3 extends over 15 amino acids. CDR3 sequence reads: CASSRGTGRTYEQYF. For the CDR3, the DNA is TGTGCCAGCAGCCGAGGGACAGGGAGGACCTACGAGCAGTACTTC. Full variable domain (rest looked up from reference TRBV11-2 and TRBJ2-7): EAGVAQSPRYKIIEKRQSVAFWCNPISGHATLYWYQQILGQGPKLLIQFQNNGVVDDSQLPKDRFSAERLKGVDSTLKIQPAKLEDSAVYLCASSRGTGRTYEQYFGPGTRLTVT.

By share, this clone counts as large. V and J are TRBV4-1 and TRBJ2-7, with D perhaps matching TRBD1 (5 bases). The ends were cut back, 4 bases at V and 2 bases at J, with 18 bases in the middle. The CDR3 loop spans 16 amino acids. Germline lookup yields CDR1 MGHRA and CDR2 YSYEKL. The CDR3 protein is CASSPSTDTSAYEQYF. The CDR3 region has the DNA TGCGCCAGCAGCCCCAGCACGGACACATCAGCCTACGAGCAGTACTTC.

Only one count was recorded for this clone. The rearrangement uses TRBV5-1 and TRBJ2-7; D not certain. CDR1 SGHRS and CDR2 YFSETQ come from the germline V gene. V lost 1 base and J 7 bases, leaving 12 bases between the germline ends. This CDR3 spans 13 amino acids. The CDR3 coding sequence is TGCGCCAGCAGCTTGAGCACCCAAGCAGAGCAGTACTTC. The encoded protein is CASSLSTQAEQYF.

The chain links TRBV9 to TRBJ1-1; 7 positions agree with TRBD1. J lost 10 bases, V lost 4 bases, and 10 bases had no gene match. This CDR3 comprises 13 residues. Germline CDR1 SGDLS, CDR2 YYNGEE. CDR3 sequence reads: CASSPQGMARAFF. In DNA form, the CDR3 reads TGTGCCAGCAGCCCACAGGGGATGGCGAGAGCTTTCTTT. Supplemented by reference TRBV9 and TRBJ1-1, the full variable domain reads DSGVTQTPKHLITATGQRVTLRCSPRSGDLSVYWYQQSLDQGLQFLIQYYNGEERAKGNILERFSAQQFPDLHSELNLSSLELGDSALYFCASSPQGMARAFFGQGTRLTVV.

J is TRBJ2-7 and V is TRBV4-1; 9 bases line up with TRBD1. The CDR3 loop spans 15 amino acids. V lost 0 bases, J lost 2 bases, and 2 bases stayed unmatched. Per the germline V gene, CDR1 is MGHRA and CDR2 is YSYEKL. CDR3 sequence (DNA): TGCGCCAGCAGCCAAGAGGGACAGGGCACCTACGAGCAGTACTTC. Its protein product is CASSQEGQGTYEQYF.

The CDR3 DNA reads TGCAGCGTTGAAAAGGCTAGCGGGCAATCAGATACGCAGTATTTT. Its protein is CSVEKASGQSDTQYF. The chain uses TRBV29-1 and TRBJ2-3; 8 bases match TRBD2. There are 15 residues in the CDR3. V shed 2 bases, J shed 4 bases, and the junction held 8 bases outside the gene matches. CDR1 and CDR2 from the germline V gene are SQVTM and ANQGSEA.

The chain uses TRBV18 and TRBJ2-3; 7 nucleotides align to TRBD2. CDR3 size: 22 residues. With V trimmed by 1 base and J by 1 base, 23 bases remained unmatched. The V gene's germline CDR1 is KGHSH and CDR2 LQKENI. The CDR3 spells CASSPRSRDYLTGADGTDTQYF. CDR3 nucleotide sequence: TGTGCCAGCTCACCACGAAGCCGGGACTACCTGACCGGGGCGGACGGCACAGATACGCAGTATTTT.

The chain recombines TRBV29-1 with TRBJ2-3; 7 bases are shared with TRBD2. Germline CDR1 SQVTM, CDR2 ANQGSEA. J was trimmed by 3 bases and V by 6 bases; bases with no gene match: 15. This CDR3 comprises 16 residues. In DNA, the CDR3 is TGCAGCGTGGCCGCCCGCGCGCGGGAGATGACAGATACGCAGTATTTT. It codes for CSVAARAREMTDTQYF.

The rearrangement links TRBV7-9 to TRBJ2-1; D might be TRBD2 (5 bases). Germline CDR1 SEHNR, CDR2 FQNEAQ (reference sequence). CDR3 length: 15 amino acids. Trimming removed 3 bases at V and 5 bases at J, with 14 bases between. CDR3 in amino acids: CASSFPAGVHNEQFF. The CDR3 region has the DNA TGTGCCAGCAGCTTCCCCGCCGGGGTTCACAATGAGCAGTTCTTC.

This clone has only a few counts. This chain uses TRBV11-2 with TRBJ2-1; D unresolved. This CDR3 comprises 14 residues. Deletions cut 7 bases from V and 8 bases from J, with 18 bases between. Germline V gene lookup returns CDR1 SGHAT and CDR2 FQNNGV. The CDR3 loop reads CASTPLRFDYEQFF. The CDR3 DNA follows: TGTGCCAGCACACCTCTTCGCTTCGACTATGAGCAGTTCTTC.

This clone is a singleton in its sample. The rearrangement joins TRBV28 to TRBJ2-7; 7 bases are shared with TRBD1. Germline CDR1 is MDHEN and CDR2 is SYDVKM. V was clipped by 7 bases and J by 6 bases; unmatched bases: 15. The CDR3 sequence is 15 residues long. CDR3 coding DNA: TGTGCCAGCACCCCACCCTTGACAGGGTTGGGCGAGCAGTACTTC. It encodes CASTPPLTGLGEQYF.

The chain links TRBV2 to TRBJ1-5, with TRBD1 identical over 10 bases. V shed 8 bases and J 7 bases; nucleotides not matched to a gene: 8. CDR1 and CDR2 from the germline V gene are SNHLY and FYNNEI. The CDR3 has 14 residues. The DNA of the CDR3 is TGTGCCAGCTCTAGGACAGGGGGTAACCAGCCCCAGCATTTT. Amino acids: CASSRTGGNQPQHF.

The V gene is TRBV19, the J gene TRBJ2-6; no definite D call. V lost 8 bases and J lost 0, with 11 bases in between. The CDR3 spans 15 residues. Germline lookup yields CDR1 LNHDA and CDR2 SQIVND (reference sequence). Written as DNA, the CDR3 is TGTGCCAGTGCTAGTTCGAGCTCTGGGGCCAACGTCCTGACTTTC. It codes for CASASSSSGANVLTF.

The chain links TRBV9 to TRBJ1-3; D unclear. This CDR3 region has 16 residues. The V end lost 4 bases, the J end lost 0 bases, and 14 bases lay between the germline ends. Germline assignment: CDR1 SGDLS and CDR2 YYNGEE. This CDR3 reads CASSPVERFSGNTIYF. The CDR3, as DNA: TGTGCCAGCAGCCCCGTGGAGCGGTTCTCTGGAAACACCATATATTTT.

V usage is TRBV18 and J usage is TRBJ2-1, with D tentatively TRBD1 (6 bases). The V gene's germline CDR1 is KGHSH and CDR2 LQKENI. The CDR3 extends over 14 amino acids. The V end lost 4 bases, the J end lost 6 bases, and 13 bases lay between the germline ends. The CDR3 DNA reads TGTGCCAGCTCACGTGAGACAGGTCCCAATGAGCAGTTCTTC. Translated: CASSRETGPNEQFF.

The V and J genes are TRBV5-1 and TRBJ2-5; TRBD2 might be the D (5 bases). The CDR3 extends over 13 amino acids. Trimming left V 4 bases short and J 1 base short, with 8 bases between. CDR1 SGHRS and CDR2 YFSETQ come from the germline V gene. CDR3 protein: CASSMDSQETQYF. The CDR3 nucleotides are TGCGCCAGCAGCATGGACTCCCAAGAGACCCAGTACTTC. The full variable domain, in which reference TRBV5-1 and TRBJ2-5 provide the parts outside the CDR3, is KAGVTQTPRYLIKTRGQQVTLSCSPISGHRSVSWYQQTPGQGLQFLFEYFSETQRNKGNFPGRFSGRQFSNSRSEMNVSTLELGDSALYLCASSMDSQETQYFGPGTRLLVL.

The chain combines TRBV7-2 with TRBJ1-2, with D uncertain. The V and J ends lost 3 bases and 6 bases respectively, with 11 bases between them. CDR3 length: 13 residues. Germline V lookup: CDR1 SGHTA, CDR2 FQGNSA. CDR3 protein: CASSFEGEDGYTF. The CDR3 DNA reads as TGTGCCAGCAGCTTCGAGGGAGAAGATGGCTACACCTTC.

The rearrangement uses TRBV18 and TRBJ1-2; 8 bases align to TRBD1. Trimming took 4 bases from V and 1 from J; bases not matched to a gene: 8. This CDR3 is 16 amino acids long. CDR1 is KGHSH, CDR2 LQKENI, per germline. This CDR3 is CASSLFDRGYNYGYTF. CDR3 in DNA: TGTGCCAGCTCACTATTTGACAGGGGATATAACTATGGCTACACCTTC.

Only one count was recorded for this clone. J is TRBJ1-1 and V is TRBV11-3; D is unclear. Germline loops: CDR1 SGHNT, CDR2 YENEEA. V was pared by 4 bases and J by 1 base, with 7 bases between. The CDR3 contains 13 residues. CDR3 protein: CASSWQENTEAFF. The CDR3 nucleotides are TGTGCCAGCAGCTGGCAGGAGAACACTGAAGCTTTCTTT.

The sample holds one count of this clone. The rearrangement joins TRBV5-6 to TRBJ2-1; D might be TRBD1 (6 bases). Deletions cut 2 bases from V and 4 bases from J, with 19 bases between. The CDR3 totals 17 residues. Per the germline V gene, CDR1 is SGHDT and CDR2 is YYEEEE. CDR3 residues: CASSFPSSGTPYNEQFF. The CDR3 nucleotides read TGTGCCAGCAGCTTTCCCTCCTCCGGGACACCTTACAATGAGCAGTTCTTC.

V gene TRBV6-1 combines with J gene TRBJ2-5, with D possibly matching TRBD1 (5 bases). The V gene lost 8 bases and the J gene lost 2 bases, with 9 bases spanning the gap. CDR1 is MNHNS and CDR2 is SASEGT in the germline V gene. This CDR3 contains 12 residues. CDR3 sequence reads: CASWGLQETQYF. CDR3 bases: TGTGCCAGCTGGGGCTTACAAGAGACCCAGTACTTC.

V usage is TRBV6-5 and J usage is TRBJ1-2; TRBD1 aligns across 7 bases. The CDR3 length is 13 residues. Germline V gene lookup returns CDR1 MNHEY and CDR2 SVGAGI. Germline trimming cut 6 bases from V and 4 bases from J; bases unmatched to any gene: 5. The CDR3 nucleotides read TGTGCCAGCAGCGCGACAGGGACCTATGGCTACACCTTC. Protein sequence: CASSATGTYGYTF.